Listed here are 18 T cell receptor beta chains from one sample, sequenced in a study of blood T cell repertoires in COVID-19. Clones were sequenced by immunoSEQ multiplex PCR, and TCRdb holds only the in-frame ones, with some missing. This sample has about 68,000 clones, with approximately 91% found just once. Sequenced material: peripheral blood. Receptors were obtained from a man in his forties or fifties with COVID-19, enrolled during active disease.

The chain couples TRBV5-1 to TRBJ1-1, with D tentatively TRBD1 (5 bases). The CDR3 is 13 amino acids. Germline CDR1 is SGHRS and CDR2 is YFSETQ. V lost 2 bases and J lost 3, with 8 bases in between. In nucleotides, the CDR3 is TGCGCCAGCAGCTTTCAGGGTGACACTGAAGCTTTCTTT. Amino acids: CASSFQGDTEAFF.

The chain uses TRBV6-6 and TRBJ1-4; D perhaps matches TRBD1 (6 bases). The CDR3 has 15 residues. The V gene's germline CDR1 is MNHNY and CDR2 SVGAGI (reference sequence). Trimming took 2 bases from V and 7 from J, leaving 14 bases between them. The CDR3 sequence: CASSYPVDRTEKLFF. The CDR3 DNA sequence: TGTGCCAGCAGTTACCCCGTTGACAGGACTGAAAAACTGTTTTTT.

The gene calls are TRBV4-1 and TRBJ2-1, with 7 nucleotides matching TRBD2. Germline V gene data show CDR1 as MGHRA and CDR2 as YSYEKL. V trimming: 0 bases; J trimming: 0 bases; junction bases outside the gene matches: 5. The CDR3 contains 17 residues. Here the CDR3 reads CASSQDLAASSYNEQFF. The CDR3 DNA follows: TGCGCCAGCAGCCAAGATCTAGCGGCAAGCTCCTACAATGAGCAGTTCTTC.

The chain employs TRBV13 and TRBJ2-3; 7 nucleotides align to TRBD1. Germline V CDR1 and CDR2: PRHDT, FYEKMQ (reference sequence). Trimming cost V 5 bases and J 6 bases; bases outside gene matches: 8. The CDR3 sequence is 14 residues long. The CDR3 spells CASSIGQDRDTQYF. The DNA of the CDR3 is TGTGCCAGCAGCATTGGACAGGACAGGGATACGCAGTATTTT.

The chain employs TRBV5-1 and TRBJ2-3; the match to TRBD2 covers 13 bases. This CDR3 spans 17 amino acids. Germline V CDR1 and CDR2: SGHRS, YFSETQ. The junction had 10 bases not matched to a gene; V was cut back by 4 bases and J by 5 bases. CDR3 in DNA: TGCGCCAGCAGCCTGGGACTAGCGGGATCGGGTGGAGATACGCAGTATTTT. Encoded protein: CASSLGLAGSGGDTQYF.

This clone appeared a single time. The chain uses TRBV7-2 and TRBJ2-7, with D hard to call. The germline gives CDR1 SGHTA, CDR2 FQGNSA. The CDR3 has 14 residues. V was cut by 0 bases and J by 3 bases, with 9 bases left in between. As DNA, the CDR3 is TGTGCCAGCAGCTTAGCACAGACCTACTACGAGCAGTACTTC. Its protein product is CASSLAQTYYEQYF.

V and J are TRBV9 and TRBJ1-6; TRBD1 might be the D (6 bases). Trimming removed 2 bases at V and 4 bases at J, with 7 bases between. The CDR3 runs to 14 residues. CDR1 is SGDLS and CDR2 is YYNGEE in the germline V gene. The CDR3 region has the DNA TGTGCCAGCAGCGTTACAGGGTATAATTCACCCCTCCACTTT. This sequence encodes CASSVTGYNSPLHF.

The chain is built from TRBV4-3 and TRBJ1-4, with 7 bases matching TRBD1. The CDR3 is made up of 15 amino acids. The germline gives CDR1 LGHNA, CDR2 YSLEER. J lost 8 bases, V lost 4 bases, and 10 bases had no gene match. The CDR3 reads CASSPRDSRREKLFF. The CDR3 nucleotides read TGCGCCAGCAGCCCCCGGGACAGCCGTCGGGAAAAACTGTTTTTT.

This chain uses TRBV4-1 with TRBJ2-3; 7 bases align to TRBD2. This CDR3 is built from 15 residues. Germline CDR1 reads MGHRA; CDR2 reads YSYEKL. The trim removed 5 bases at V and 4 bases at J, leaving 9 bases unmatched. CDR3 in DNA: TGCGCCAGCAGCGGACTAGGGCCTGTCGCAGATACGCAGTATTTT. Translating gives CASSGLGPVADTQYF.

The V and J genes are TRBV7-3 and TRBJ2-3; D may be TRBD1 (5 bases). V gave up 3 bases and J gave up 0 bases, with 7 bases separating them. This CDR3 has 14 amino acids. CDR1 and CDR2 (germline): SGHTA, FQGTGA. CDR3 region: CASSLQGSTDTQYF. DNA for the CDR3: TGTGCCAGCAGCTTGCAGGGAAGCACAGATACGCAGTATTTT.

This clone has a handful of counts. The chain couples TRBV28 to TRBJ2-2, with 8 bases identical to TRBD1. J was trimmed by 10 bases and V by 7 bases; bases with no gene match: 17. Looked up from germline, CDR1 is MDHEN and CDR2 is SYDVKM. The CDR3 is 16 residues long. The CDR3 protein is CASNLRTGPPSSELFF. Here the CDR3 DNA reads TGTGCCAGCAATCTTAGGACAGGGCCCCCGTCGTCGGAGCTGTTTTTT.

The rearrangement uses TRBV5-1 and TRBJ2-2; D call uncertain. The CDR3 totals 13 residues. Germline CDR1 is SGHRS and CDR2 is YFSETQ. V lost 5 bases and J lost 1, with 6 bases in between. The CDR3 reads CASSSGNTGELFF. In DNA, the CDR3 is TGCGCCAGCAGTTCAGGGAACACCGGGGAGCTGTTTTTT.

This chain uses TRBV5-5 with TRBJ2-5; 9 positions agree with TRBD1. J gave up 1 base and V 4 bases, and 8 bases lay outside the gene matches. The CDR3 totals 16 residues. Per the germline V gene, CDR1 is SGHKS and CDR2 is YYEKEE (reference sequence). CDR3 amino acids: CASSLTGTGIQETQYF. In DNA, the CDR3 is TGTGCCAGCAGCCTAACCGGGACAGGGATCCAAGAGACCCAGTACTTC.

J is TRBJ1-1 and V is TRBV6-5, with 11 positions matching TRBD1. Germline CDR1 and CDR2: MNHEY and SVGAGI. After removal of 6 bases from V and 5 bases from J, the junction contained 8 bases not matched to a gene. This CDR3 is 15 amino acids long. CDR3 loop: CASSLDRGPVTEAFF. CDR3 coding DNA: TGTGCCAGCAGCCTGGACAGGGGGCCGGTTACTGAAGCTTTCTTT.

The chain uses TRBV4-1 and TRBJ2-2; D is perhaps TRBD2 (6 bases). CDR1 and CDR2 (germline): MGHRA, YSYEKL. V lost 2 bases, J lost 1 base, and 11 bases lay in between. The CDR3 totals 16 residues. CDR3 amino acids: CASSQLGGKNTGELFF. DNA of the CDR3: TGCGCCAGCAGCCAATTAGGCGGGAAGAACACCGGGGAGCTGTTTTTT.

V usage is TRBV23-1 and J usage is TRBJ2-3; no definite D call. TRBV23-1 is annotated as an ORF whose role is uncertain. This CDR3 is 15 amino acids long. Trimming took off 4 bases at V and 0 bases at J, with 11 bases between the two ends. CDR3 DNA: TGCGCCAGCAGTCTCAGATGCAGGAGCACAGATACGCAGTATTTT. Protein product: CASSLRCRSTDTQYF.

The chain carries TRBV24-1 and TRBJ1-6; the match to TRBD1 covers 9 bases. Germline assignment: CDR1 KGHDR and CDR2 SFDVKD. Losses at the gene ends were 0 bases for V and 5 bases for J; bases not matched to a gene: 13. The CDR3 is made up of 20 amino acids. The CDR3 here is CATSDLKGTGPALNNSPLHF. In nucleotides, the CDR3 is TGTGCCACCAGTGATTTGAAGGGGACAGGGCCCGCCTTAAATAATTCACCCCTCCACTTT.

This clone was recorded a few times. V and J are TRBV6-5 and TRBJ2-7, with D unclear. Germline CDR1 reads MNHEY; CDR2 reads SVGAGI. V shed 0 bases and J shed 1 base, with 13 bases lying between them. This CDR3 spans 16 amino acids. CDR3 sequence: CASSYSSGSLSYEQYV. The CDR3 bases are TGTGCCAGCAGTTACTCGTCAGGCTCTCTATCCTACGAGCAGTACGTC.